This T cell receptor (delta chain) was captured in a study of γδ T cells in repeated Plasmodium falciparum infection. Whole-study context: Samples were taken at baseline, before some infections, and 21 days after each.

The CDR3 extends over 14 amino acids. Trimming removed 2 bases at V and 7 bases at J, with 14 bases between. Germline CDR1 and CDR2: TSWWSYY and QGS. TRG and TRD sequences were obtained from every sorted gammadelta sample. TCRdb ran CATT on the multiplex PCR reads. The sample has roughly 93,000 delta-chain clones, under 1.5% seen once. Gammadelta T cells were flow-sorted from PBMC into Vgamma9/Vdelta2+ and Vdelta2-negative populations for bulk analysis. Regarding the study as a whole: Repeated controlled infections reportedly drove waves of new clonotype selection in Vdelta2-negative, mostly Vdelta1+, gammadelta repertoires. Vdelta2-negative gammadelta repertoires appeared less diverse and less shared in Malian than Australian children.

In its sample, this clone was seen many times. Its antigen is unknown. Material: gamma-delta T cells from blood. This sequence was found in a pool of human donors (malaria-infected and uninfected, not separated). V usage is TRDV1 and J usage is TRDJ1; possible D gene TRDD2, 6 bases. For the CDR3, the DNA is TGTGCTCTTGGGGAATCCCCTCCTACATCTAAACTCATCTTT. This encodes CALGESPPTSKLIF.